The present T cell receptor (beta chain) was sequenced within a study of monozygotic twins with inflammatory bowel disease. An approximately 2.5 ml blood sample was drawn per donor. Eight separate reactions for every sample produced the cDNA. For each CDR3 protein, TCRdb gives one entry from its re-call of the 5' RACE reads, without DNA. The sample has approximately 300,000 distinct CDR3 sequences, and its top ten clones hold approximately 5.9%. The CDR3 is 13 amino acids. Per the germline V gene, CDR1 is LNHDA and CDR2 is SQIVND (reference sequence). The sequence came from a human donor with ulcerative colitis or Crohn's disease, or a healthy co-twin of an affected twin (not recorded which). Material for sequencing was blood. This sequence joins TRBV19 and TRBJ2-5. The CDR3 spells CASSIARQETQYF.